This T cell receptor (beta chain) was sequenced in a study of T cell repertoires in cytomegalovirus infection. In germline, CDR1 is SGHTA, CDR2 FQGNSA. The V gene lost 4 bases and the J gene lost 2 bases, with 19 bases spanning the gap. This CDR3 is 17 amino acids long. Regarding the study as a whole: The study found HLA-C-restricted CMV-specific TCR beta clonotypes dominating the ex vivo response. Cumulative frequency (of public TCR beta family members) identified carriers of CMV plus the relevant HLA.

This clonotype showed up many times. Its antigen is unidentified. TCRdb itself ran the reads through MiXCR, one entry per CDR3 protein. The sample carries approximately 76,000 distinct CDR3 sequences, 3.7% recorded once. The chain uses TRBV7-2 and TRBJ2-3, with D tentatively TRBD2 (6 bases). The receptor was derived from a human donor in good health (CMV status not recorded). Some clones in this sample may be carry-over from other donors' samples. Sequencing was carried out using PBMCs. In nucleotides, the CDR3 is TGTGCCAGCAGCTGCTCGATTCGGACTAACGACACAGATACGCAGTATTTT. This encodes CASSCSIRTNDTDTQYF.